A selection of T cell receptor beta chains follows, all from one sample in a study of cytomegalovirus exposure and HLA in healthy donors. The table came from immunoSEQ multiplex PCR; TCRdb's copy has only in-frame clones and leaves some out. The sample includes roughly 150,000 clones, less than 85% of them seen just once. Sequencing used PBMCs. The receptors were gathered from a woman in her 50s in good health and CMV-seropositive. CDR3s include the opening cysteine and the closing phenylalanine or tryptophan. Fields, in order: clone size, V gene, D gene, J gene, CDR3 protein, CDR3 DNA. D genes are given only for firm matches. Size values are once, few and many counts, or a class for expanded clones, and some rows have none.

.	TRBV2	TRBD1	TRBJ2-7	CASRDQRGPYEQYF	TGTGCCAGCAGGGACCAGAGGGGGCCCTACGAGCAGTACTTC
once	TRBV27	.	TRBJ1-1	CASSSGSKMNTEAFF	TGTGCCAGCAGTTCGGGGTCCAAAATGAACACTGAAGCTTTCTTT
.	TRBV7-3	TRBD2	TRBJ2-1	CASSLRVSQRGGPSPYNEQFF	TGTGCCAGCAGCTTAAGGGTTAGCCAGCGGGGGGGCCCTTCCCCTTACAATGAGCAGTTCTTC
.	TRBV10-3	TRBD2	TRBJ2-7	CAVLLAGLNEQYF	TGTGCCGTATTACTAGCGGGTCTCAACGAGCAGTACTTC
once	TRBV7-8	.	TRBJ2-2	CASSLVFTGELFF	TGTGCCAGCAGCTTAGTCTTCACCGGGGAGCTGTTTTTT
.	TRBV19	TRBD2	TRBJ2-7	CASSIGLGAYEQYF	TGTGCCAGTAGTATTGGACTAGGGGCCTACGAGCAGTACTTC
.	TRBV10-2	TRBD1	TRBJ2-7	CASRLTGTYEQYF	TGCGCCAGCAGATTGACAGGGACCTACGAGCAGTACTTC
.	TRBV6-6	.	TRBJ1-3	CASGGLSSGNTIYF	TGTGCCAGCGGAGGGTTAAGCTCTGGAAACACCATATATTTT
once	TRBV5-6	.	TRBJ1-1	CASTLGGWVTEAFF	TGTGCCAGCACGCTGGGGGGTTGGGTCACTGAAGCTTTCTTT
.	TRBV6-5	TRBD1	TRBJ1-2	CASRATGGNGYTF	TGTGCCAGCAGAGCGACAGGGGGCAATGGCTACACCTTC
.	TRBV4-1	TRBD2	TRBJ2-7	CASSQGRGLAGAEQYF	TGCGCCAGCAGCCAAGGGAGGGGACTAGCGGGGGCCGAGCAGTACTTC
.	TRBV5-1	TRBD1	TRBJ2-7	CASRYTGDEQYF	TGCGCCAGCAGATATACAGGGGACGAGCAGTACTTC
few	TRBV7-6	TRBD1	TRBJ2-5	CASSLTGAMETQYF	TGTGCCAGCAGCCTAACAGGGGCGATGGAGACCCAGTACTTC
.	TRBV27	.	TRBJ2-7	CASSGKNSPYEQYF	TGTGCCAGCTCAGGGAAGAATTCTCCCTACGAGCAGTACTTC
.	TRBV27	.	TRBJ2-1	CASRPRQNSYNEQFF	TGTGCCAGCAGGCCCCGACAAAATTCCTACAATGAGCAGTTCTTC
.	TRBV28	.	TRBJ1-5	CASRPGGQPQHF	TGTGCCAGCAGGCCCGGAGGGCAGCCCCAGCATTTT
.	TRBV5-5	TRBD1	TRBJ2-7	CASSLYGTGTYEQYF	TGTGCCAGCAGCTTGTACGGGACAGGGACCTACGAGCAGTACTTC
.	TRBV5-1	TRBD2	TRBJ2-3	CASSELAGGTDTQYF	TGCGCCAGCAGCGAATTAGCGGGGGGCACAGATACGCAGTATTTT
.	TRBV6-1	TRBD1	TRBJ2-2	CASEEGQGAYGELFF	TGTGCCAGCGAGGAGGGACAGGGGGCTTACGGGGAGCTGTTTTTT
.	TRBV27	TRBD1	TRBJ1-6	CASSSLGQGGNSPLHF	TGTGCCAGCAGTTCCCTCGGACAGGGAGGAAATTCACCCCTCCACTTT
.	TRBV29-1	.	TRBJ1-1	CSVGGQGRTEAFF	TGCAGCGTTGGGGGGCAGGGGCGGACTGAAGCTTTCTTT
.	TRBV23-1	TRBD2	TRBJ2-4	CASRLTSPIEKTNQYF	TGCGCCAGCAGGCTGACTAGCCCGATAGAGAAAACAAATCAGTACTTC
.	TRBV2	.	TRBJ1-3	CASSRTDNPGNTIYF	TGTGCCAGCAGTCGGACAGACAACCCTGGAAACACCATATATTTT
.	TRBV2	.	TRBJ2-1	CASRGTFWGYNEQFF	TGTGCCAGCAGAGGGACTTTCTGGGGATACAATGAGCAGTTCTTC
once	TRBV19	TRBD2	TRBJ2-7	CASSIGGLVGTEQYF	TGTGCCAGTAGTATCGGGGGACTAGTTGGGACCGAGCAGTACTTC
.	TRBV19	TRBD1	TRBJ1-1	CASSRQGNTEAFF	TGTGCCAGTAGTAGACAGGGAAACACTGAAGCTTTCTTT
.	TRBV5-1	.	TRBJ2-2	CASSSMTGELFF	TGCGCCAGCAGCTCCATGACCGGGGAGCTGTTTTTT
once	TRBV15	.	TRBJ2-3	CATSEARSGELSTDTQYF	TGTGCCACCAGCGAAGCACGGTCCGGGGAACTAAGCACAGATACGCAGTATTTT
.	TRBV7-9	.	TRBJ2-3	CASSSWTATDTQYF	TGTGCCAGCAGCTCCTGGACAGCCACAGATACGCAGTATTTT
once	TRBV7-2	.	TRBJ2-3	CASSNGARGSDTQYF	TGTGCCAGCAGTAATGGGGCCCGGGGGTCAGATACGCAGTATTTT
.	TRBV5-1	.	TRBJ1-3	CASSPQGSGNTIYF	TGCGCCAGCAGCCCTCAGGGGTCTGGAAACACCATATATTTT
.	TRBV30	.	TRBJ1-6	CAWSVRGSSYNSPLHF	TGTGCCTGGAGTGTACGAGGCAGCTCCTATAATTCACCCCTCCACTTT
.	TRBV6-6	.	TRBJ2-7	CASTTNRGNSYEQYF	TGTGCCAGCACTACCAACCGCGGAAATTCCTACGAGCAGTACTTC
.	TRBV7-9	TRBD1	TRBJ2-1	CASSLGQGSKNEQFF	TGTGCCAGCAGCTTGGGACAGGGGAGTAAAAATGAGCAGTTCTTC
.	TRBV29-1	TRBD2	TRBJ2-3	CSVLSGGLTDTQYF	TGCAGCGTACTTAGCGGGGGGCTCACAGATACGCAGTATTTT
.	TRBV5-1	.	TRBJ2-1	CASSLSSEQFF	TGCGCCAGCAGCTTGTCTTCCGAGCAGTTCTTC
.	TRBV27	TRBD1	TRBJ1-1	CASKTRDRETEAFF	TGTGCCAGCAAAACCCGGGACAGGGAAACTGAAGCTTTCTTT
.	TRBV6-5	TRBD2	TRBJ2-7	CASSFGLAGGYEQYF	TGTGCCAGCAGTTTTGGACTAGCGGGGGGCTACGAGCAGTACTTC
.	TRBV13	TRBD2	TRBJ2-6	CASSRGAGANVLTF	TGTGCCAGCAGCCGGGGGGCTGGGGCCAACGTCCTGACTTTC
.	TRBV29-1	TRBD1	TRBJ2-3	CSVGETGASDTQYF	TGCAGCGTTGGAGAGACAGGGGCATCAGATACGCAGTATTTT
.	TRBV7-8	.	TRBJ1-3	CASSPIRQTSGNTIYF	TGTGCCAGCAGCCCTATTCGACAGACCTCTGGAAACACCATATATTTT
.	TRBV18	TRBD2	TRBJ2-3	CASSQAGGPGDTQYF	TGTGCCAGCTCACAAGCGGGGGGGCCTGGAGATACGCAGTATTTT
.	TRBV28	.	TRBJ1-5	CASSSDDMLQPQHF	TGTGCCAGCAGTTCGGATGACATGCTACAGCCCCAGCATTTT
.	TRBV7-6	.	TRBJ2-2	CASSLGGLNTGELFF	TGTGCCAGCAGCTTGGGGGGACTGAACACCGGGGAGCTGTTTTTT
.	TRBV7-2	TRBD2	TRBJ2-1	CASSLFGGANNEQFF	TGTGCCAGCAGCTTATTCGGGGGGGCTAACAATGAGCAGTTCTTC
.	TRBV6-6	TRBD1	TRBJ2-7	CASSSLAGTGYEQYF	TGTGCCAGCAGTTCGTTAGCCGGGACAGGGTACGAGCAGTACTTC
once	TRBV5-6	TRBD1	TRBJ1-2	CASSADRFYGYTF	TGTGCCAGCAGCGCGGACAGGTTCTATGGCTACACCTTC
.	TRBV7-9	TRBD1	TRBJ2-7	CASSTGTGFHEQYF	TGTGCCAGCAGCACCGGGACAGGGTTCCACGAGCAGTACTTC
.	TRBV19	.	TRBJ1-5	CASLAQGGQPQHF	TGTGCCAGTCTCGCACAGGGTGGTCAGCCCCAGCATTTT
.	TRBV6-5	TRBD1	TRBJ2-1	CASSGDRTEQFF	TGTGCCAGCAGTGGGGACAGGACTGAGCAGTTCTTC
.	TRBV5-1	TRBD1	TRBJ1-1	CASSLLTQGIAEAFF	TGCGCCAGCAGCTTGTTGACACAGGGGATCGCTGAAGCTTTCTTT
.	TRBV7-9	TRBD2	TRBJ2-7	CASSLGQSSGDEQYF	TGTGCCAGCAGCCTAGGCCAGAGTAGCGGGGACGAGCAGTACTTC
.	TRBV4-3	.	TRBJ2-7	CASSQELGAYEQYF	TGCGCCAGCAGCCAAGAATTGGGAGCCTACGAGCAGTACTTC
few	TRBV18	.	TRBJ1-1	CASSSGLNTEAFF	TGTGCCAGCTCTTCGGGGTTGAACACTGAAGCTTTCTTT
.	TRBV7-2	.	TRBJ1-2	CASSLVAGEGYTF	TGTGCCAGCAGCTTAGTGGCAGGGGAAGGCTACACCTTC